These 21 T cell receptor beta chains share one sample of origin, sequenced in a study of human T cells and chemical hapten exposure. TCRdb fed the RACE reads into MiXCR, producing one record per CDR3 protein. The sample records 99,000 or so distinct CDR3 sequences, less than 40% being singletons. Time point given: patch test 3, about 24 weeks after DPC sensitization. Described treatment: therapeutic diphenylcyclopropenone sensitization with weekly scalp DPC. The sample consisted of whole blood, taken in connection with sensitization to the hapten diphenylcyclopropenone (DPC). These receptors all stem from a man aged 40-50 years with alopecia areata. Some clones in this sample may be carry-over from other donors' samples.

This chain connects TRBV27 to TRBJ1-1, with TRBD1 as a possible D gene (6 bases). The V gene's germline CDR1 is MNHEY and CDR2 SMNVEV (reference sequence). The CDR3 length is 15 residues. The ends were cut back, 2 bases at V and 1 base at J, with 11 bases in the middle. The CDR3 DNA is TGTGCCAGCAGTTTAGAGGGACACCCGAACACTGAAGCTTTCTTT. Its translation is CASSLEGHPNTEAFF.

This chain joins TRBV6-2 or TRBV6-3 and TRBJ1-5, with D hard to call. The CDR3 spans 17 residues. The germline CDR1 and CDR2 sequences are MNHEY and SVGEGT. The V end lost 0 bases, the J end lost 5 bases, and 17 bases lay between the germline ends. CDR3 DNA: TGTGCCAGCAGTTACTCCGCATTCGGTAGCAAGGATCAGCCCCAGCATTTT. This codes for CASSYSAFGSKDQPQHF.

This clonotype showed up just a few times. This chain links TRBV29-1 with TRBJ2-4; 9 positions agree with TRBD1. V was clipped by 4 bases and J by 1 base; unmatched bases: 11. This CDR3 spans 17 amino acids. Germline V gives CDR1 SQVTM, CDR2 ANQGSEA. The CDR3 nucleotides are TGCAGCGTTGCACTCTCTCTGGGGACAGGGGCCAAAAACATTCAGTACTTC. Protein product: CSVALSLGTGAKNIQYF.

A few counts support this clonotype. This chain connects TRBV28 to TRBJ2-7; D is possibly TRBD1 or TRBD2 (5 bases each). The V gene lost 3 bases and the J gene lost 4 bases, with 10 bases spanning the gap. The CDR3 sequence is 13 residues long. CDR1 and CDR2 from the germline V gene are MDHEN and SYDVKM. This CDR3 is CASSFRDGYEQYF. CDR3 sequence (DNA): TGTGCCAGCAGTTTCCGGGACGGGTACGAGCAGTACTTC.

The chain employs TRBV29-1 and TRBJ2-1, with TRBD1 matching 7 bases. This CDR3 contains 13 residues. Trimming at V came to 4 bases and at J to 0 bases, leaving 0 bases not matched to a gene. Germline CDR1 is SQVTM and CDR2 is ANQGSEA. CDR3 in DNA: TGCAGCGTTGCAGGGGGCTCCTACAATGAGCAGTTCTTC. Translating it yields CSVAGGSYNEQFF.

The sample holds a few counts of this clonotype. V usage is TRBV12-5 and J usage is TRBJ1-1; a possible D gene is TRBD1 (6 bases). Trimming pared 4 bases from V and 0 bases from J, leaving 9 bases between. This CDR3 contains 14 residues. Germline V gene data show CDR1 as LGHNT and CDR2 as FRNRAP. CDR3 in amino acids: CASGWGALNTEAFF. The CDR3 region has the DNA TGTGCTAGTGGTTGGGGGGCACTGAACACTGAAGCTTTCTTT.

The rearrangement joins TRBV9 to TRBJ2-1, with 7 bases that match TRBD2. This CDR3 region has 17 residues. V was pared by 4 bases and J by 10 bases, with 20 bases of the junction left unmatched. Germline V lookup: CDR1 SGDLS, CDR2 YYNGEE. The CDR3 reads CASSRQLSAVGGREQFF. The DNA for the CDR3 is TGTGCCAGCAGCCGACAGCTCTCGGCCGTGGGAGGGCGCGAGCAGTTCTTC.

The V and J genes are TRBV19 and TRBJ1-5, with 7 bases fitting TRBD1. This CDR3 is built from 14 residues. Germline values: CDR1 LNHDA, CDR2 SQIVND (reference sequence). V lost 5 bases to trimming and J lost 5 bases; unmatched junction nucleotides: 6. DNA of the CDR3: TGTGCCAGTAGTGACAAGACAGGGTATCAGCCCCAGCATTTT. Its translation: CASSDKTGYQPQHF.

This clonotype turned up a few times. The CDR3 region has the DNA TGTGCCAGCAGCTTCCCAAGCGGAGTTAACAATGAGCAGTTCTTC. It translates to CASSFPSGVNNEQFF. The genes are TRBV7-9 and TRBJ2-1, with D possibly being TRBD2 (5 bases). Per germline, CDR1 SEHNR and CDR2 FQNEAQ (reference sequence). V gave up 3 bases and J gave up 5 bases, with 14 bases separating them. This CDR3 has 15 residues.

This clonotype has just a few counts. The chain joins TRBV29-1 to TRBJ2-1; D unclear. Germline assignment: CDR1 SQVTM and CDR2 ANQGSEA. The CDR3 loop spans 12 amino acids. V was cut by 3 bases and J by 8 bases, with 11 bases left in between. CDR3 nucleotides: TGCAGCGTTGATCGGTTTGGGGATGAGCAGTTCTTC. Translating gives CSVDRFGDEQFF.

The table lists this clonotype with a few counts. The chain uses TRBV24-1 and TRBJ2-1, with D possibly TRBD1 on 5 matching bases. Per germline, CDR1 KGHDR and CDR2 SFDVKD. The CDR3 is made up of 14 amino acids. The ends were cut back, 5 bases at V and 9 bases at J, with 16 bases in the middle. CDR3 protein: CATSVQGRIAEQFF. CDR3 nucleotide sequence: TGTGCCACCAGTGTTCAGGGAAGGATCGCTGAGCAGTTCTTC.

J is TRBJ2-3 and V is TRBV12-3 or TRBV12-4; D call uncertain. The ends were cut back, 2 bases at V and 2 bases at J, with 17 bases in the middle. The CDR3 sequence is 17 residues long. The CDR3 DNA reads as TGTGCCAGCAGTTTACGTCTGACGGGTCGCCACACAGATACGCAGTATTTT. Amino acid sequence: CASSLRLTGRHTDTQYF.

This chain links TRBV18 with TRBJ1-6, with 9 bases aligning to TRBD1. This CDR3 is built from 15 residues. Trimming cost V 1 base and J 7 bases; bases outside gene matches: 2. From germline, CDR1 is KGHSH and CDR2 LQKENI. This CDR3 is CASSPLDRGNSPLHF. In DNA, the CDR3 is TGTGCCAGCTCACCACTAGACAGGGGGAATTCACCCCTCCACTTT. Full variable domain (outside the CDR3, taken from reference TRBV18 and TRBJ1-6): NAGVMQNPRHLVRRRGQEARLRCSPMKGHSHVYWYRQLPEEGLKFMVYLQKENIIDESGMPKERFSAEFPKEGPSILRIQQVVRGDSAAYFCASSPLDRGNSPLHFGNGTRLTVT.

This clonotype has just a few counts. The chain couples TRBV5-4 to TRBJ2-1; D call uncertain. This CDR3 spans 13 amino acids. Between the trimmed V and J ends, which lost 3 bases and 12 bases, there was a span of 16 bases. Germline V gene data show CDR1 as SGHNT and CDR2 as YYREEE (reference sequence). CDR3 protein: CASSSPYPFVQFF. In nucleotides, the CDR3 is TGTGCCAGCAGCTCCCCGTACCCATTTGTGCAGTTCTTC.

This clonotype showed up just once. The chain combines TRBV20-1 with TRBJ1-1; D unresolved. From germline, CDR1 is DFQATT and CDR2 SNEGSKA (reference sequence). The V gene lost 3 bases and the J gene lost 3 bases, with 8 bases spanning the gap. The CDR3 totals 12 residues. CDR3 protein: CSARGKYTEAFF. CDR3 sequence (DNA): TGCAGTGCTAGGGGGAAGTACACTGAAGCTTTCTTT.

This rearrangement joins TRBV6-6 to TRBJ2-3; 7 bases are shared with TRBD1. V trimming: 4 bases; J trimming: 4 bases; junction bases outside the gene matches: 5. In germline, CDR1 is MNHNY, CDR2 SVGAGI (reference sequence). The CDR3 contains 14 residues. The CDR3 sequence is CASSLGGWADTQYF. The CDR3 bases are TGTGCCAGCAGTTTAGGGGGCTGGGCAGATACGCAGTATTTT.

This chain's CDR3 is CASSLGGLAGDRYEQYF. CDR3 nucleotide sequence: TGTGCCAGCAGCTTAGGCGGACTAGCGGGAGATCGGTACGAGCAGTACTTC. The chain has TRBV7-9 and TRBJ2-7; 13 positions match TRBD2. The CDR3 length is 17 residues. Trimming at V came to 1 base and at J to 4 bases, leaving 7 bases not matched to a gene. CDR1 and CDR2 from the germline V gene are SEHNR and FQNEAQ (reference sequence).

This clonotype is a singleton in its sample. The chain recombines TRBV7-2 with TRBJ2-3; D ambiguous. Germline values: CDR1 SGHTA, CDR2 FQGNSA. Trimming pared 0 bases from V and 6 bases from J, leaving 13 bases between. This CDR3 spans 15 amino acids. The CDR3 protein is CASSLALNSPDTQYF. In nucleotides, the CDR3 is TGTGCCAGCAGCTTAGCGTTGAACAGTCCCGATACGCAGTATTTT.

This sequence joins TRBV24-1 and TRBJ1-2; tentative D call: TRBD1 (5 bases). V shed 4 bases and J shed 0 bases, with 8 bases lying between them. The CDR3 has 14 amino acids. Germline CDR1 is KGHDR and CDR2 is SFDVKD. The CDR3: CATSEGGANYGYTF. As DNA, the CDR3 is TGTGCCACCAGTGAAGGAGGGGCTAACTATGGCTACACCTTC.

CDR3 sequence (DNA): TGTGCCAGCAGCCCCGGCAATCAGCCCCAGCATTTT. Translating gives CASSPGNQPQHF. The chain recombines TRBV13 with TRBJ1-5; D gene unclear. This CDR3 has 12 amino acids. V dropped 5 bases and J dropped 2 bases, with 4 bases sitting between them. CDR1 is PRHDT, CDR2 FYEKMQ, per germline (reference sequence).

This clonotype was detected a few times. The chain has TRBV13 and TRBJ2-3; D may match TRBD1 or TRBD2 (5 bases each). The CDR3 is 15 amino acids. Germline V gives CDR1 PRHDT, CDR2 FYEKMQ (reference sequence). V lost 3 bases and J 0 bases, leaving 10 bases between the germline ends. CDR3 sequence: CASSFGDASTDTQYF. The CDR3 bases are TGTGCCAGCAGCTTCGGGGACGCCAGCACAGATACGCAGTATTTT.